This T cell receptor beta chain was identified in a study of cytomegalovirus exposure and HLA in healthy donors. Use of 60 Vbeta and 13 Jbeta primers characterized the PCR. Repertoires were generated with immunoSEQ multiplex PCR, while TCRdb's copy carries only in-frame clones and drops some. Of 150,000 to 200,000 clones in the sample, 60% to 85% were seen once. General observations from the study: Donor immune exposure was known only as CMV serostatus. Some TCR beta chains (164 of them) were listed as cytomegalovirus-associated. Specificity of a few CMV-associated chains for CMV antigens was verified in vitro.

This clone was counted a few times. Its antigen is not known. The donors were healthy bone marrow donors. CDR3 length equals 15 residues. Trimming stripped 2 bases from V and 0 bases from J, with 5 bases between. The germline V gene encodes CDR1 MNHNS and CDR2 SASEGT. This TCR came from a woman between 45 and 60 years old in good health and CMV-seropositive. Input material: PBMCs. This chain joins TRBV6-1 and TRBJ1-6; no clear D. CDR3 coding DNA: TGTGCCAGCAGTGAAACAATCTCCTATAATTCACCCCTCCACTTT. Amino acids: CASSETISYNSPLHF.